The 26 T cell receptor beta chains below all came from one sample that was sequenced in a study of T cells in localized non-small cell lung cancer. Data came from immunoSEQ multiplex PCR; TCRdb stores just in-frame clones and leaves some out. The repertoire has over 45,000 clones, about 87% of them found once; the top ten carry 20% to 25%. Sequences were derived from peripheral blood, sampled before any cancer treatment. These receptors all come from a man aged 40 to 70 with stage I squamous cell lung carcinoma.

For the CDR3, the DNA is TGTGCCAGCAGCGTTATGAGTAGGAAGAACTATGGCTACACCTTC. Translated: CASSVMSRKNYGYTF. The chain recombines TRBV5-4 with TRBJ1-2; D is ambiguous. The CDR3 extends over 15 amino acids. Trimming stripped 4 bases from V and 2 bases from J, with 15 bases between. The germline V gene has CDR1 SGHNT and CDR2 YYREEE (reference sequence).

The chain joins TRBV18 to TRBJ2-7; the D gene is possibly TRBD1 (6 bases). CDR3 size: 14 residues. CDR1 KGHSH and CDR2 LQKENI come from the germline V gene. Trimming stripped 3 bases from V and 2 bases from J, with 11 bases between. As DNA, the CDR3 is TGTGCCAGCTCACCCGGGACAAAACCCTACGAGCAGTACTTC. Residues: CASSPGTKPYEQYF.

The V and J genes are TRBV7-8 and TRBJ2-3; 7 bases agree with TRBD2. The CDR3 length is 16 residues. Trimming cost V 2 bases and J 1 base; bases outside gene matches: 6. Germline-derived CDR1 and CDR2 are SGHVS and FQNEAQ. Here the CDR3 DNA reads TGTGCCAGCAGCTTACGGCGGGAGATTGGCACAGATACGCAGTATTTT. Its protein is CASSLRREIGTDTQYF.

As DNA, the CDR3 is TGTGCCAGCAGCTTGACAGGGGAGGAGACCCAGTACTTC. Translating it yields CASSLTGEETQYF. V gene TRBV5-6 combines with J gene TRBJ2-5; TRBD1 aligns across 7 bases. Looked up from germline, CDR1 is SGHDT and CDR2 is YYEEEE. V shed 1 base and J 5 bases; nucleotides not matched to a gene: 2. The CDR3 spans 13 residues.

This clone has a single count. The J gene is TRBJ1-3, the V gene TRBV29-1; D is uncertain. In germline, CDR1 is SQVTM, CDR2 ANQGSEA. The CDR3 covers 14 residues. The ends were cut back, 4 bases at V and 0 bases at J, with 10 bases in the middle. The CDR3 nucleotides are TGCAGCGTTGGCCAGGCAGGCTCTGGAAACACCATATATTTT. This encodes CSVGQAGSGNTIYF. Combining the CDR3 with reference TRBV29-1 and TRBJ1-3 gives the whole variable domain SAVISQKPSRDICQRGTSLTIQCQVDSQVTMMFWYRQQPGQSLTLIATANQGSEATYESGFVIDKFPISRPNLTFSTLTVSNMSPEDSSIYLCSVGQAGSGNTIYFGEGSWLTVV.

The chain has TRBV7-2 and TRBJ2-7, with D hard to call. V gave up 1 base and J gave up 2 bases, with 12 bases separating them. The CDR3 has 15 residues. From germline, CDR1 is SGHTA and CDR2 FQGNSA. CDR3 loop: CASSLDGGYTYEQYF. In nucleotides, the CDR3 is TGTGCCAGCAGCTTAGATGGCGGATACACCTACGAGCAGTACTTC.

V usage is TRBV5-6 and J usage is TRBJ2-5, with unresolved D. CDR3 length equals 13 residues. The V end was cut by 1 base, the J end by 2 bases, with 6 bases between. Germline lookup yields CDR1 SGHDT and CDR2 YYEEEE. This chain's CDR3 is CASSLRLQETQYF. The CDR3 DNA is TGTGCCAGCAGCTTGAGGCTTCAAGAGACCCAGTACTTC.

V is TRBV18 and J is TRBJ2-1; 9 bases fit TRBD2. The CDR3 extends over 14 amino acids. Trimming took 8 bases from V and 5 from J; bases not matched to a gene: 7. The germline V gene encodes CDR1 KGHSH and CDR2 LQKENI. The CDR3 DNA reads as TGTGCCAGCGCAAAGCGGGAGGCAGACAATGAGCAGTTCTTC. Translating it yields CASAKREADNEQFF. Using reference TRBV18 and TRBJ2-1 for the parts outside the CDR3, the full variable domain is NAGVMQNPRHLVRRRGQEARLRCSPMKGHSHVYWYRQLPEEGLKFMVYLQKENIIDESGMPKERFSAEFPKEGPSILRIQQVVRGDSAAYFCASAKREADNEQFFGPGTRLTVL.

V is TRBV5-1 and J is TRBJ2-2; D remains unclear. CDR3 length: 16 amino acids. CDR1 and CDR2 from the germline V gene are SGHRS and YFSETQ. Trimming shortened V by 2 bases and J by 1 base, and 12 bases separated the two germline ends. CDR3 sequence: CASSFYGSGNTGELFF. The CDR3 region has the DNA TGCGCCAGCAGCTTTTATGGTTCGGGGAACACCGGGGAGCTGTTTTTT.

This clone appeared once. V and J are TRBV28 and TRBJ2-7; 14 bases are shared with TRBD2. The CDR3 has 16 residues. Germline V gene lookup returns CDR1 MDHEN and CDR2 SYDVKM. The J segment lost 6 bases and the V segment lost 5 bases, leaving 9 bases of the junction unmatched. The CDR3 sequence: CASSPLRTSGRREQYF. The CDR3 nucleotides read TGTGCCAGCAGTCCCCTTCGGACTAGCGGGAGGCGCGAGCAGTACTTC.

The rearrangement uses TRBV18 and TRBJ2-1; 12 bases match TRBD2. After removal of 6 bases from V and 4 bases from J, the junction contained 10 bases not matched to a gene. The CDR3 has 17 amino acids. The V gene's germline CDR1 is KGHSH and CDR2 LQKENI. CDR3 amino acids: CASSPIASGRGYNEQFF. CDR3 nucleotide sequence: TGTGCCAGCTCCCCCATAGCTAGCGGGAGGGGATACAATGAGCAGTTCTTC.

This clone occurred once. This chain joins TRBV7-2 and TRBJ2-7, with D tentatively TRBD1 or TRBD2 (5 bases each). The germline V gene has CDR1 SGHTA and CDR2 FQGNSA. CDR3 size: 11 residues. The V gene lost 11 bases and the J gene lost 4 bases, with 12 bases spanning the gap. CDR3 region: CAGGKGYEQYF. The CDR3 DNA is TGTGCCGGGGGAAAAGGATACGAGCAGTACTTC.

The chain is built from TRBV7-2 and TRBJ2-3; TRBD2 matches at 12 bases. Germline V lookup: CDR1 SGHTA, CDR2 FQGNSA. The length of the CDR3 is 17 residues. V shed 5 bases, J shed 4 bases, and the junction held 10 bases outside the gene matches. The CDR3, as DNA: TGTGCCAGCAGCCCGCGACTAGCGGGAGATGGATCAGATACGCAGTATTTT. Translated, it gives CASSPRLAGDGSDTQYF.

CDR3 sequence: CASSLVSGRPGETQYF. The DNA for the CDR3 is TGTGCCAGCAGCTTGGTTAGCGGGAGGCCAGGAGAGACCCAGTACTTC. The chain uses TRBV7-2 and TRBJ2-5; 10 bases map to TRBD2. Unmatched junction bases numbered 8, after V lost 3 bases and J lost 4 bases. The CDR3 is 16 residues long. The germline V gene encodes CDR1 SGHTA and CDR2 FQGNSA. The full variable domain, with the rest looked up from reference TRBV7-2 and TRBJ2-5, is GAGVSQSPSNKVTEKGKDVELRCDPISGHTALYWYRQSLGQGLEFLIYFQGNSAPDKSGLPSDRFSAERTGGSVSTLTIQRTQQEDSAVYLCASSLVSGRPGETQYFGPGTRLLVL.

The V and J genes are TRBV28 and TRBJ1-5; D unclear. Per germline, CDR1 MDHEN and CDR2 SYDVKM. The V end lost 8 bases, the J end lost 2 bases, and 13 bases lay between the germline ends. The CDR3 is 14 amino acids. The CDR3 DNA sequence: TGTGCCAGCTCAGTTAAAAGGGGCAATCAGCCCCAGCATTTT. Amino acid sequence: CASSVKRGNQPQHF. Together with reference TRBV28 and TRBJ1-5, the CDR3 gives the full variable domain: DVKVTQSSRYLVKRTGEKVFLECVQDMDHENMFWYRQDPGLGLRLIYFSYDVKMKEKGDIPEGYSVSREKKERFSLILESASTNQTSMYLCASSVKRGNQPQHFGDGTRLSIL.

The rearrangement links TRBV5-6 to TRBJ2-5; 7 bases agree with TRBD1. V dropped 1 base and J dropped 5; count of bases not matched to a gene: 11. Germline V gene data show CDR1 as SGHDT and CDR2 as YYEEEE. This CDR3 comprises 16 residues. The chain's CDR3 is CASSLYTGAPRETQYF. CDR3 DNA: TGTGCCAGCAGCTTGTATACAGGGGCCCCCCGGGAGACCCAGTACTTC.

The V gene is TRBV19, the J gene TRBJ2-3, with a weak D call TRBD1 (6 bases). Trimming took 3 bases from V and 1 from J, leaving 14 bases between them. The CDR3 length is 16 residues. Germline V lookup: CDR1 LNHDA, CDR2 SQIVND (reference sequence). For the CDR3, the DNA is TGTGCCAGTAGTATTGGCAGGGGTGGTGGCACAGATACGCAGTATTTT. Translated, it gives CASSIGRGGGTDTQYF.

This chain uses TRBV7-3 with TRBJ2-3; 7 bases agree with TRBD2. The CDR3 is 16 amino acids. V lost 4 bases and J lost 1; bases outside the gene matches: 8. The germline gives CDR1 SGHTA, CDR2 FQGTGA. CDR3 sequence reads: CASSSKSGAGTDTQYF. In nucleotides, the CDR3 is TGTGCCAGCAGCTCCAAGAGCGGGGCAGGCACAGATACGCAGTATTTT.

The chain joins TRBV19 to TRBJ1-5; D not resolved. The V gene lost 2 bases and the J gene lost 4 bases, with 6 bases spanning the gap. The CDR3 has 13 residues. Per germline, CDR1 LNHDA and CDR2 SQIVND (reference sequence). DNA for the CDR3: TGTGCCAGTAGTATAAGGATAAATCAGCCCCAGCATTTT. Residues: CASSIRINQPQHF.

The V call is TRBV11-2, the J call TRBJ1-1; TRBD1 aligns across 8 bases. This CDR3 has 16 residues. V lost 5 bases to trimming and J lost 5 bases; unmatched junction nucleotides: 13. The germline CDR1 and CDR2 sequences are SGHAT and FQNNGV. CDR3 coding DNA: TGTGCCAGCAGCCCGTGGACAGGGAAGGGGACGACTGAAGCTTTCTTT. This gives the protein CASSPWTGKGTTEAFF.

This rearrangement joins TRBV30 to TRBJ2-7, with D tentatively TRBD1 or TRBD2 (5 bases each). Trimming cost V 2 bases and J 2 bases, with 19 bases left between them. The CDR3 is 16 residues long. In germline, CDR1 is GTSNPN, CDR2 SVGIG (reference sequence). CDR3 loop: CAWSTSGRNYTYEQYF. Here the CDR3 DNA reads TGTGCCTGGAGTACTTCGGGGCGAAACTATACCTACGAGCAGTACTTC.

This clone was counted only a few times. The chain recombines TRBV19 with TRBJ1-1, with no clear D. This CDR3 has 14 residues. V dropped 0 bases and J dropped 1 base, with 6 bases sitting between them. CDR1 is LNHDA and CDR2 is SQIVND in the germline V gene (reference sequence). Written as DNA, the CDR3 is TGTGCCAGTAGTATAGATCGGGGGAACACTGAAGCTTTCTTT. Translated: CASSIDRGNTEAFF. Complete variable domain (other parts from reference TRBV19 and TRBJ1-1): DGGITQSPKYLFRKEGQNVTLSCEQNLNHDAMYWYRQDPGQGLRLIYYSQIVNDFQKGDIAEGYSVSREKKESFPLTVTSAQKNPTAFYLCASSIDRGNTEAFFGQGTRLTVV.

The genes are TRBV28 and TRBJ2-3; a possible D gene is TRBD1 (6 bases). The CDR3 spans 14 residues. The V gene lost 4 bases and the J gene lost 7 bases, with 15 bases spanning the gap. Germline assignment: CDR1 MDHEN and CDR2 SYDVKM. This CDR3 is CASSSPGGQNTQYF. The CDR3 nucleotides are TGTGCCAGCAGTTCCCCAGGCGGACAGAATACGCAGTATTTT.

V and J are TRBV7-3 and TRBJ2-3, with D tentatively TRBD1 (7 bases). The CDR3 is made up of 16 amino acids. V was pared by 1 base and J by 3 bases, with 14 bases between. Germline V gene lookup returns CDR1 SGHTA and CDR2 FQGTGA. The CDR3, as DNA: TGTGCCAGCAGCTTAATGGAGGGGGCAGGGACAGATACGCAGTATTTT. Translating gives CASSLMEGAGTDTQYF.

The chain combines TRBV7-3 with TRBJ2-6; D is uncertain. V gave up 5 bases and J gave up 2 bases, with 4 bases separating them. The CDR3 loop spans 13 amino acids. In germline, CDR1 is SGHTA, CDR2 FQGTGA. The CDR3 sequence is CASSTTGANVLTF. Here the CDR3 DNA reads TGTGCCAGCAGCACAACTGGGGCCAACGTCCTGACTTTC.

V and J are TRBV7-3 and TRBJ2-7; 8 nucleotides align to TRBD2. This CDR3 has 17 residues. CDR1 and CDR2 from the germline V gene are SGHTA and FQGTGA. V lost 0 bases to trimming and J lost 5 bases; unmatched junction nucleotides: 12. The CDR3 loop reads CASSLTGRSGSIDEQYF. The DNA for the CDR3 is TGTGCCAGCAGCTTAACCGGTAGGAGCGGGAGTATCGACGAGCAGTACTTC.